This entry lists 30 T cell receptor beta chains sequenced from one sample in a study of T cells in Graves' hyperthyroidism and ophthalmopathy. What was amplified from RNA transcripts were TCR beta CDR3 regions. TCR CDR3 regions were first amplified by RT-PCR with HTBI primers. Using its own MiXCR run on the multiplex PCR reads, TCRdb lists one record per CDR3 protein. The sample lists around 530,000 distinct CDR3 sequences, about 15% occurring once. The sequencing sample was made of blood. All receptors derive from a woman aged 18 to 35 with Graves' ophthalmopathy.

With regard to this clonotype: This may be a read error, as it is one base from a much larger clone. This rearrangement joins TRBV7-6 to TRBJ2-1; D is perhaps TRBD2 (6 bases). CDR1 is SGHVS and CDR2 is FNYEAQ in the germline V gene. This CDR3 is built from 14 residues. V was trimmed by 2 bases and J by 12 bases, leaving 17 bases between them. CDR3 DNA: TGTGCCAGCAGCTTATTAGGTTCGGGGGATGGGCAGTTCTTC. It is translated as CASSLLGSGDGQFF.

A remark on this clonotype: One end of the junction is discordant with germline, which a read error may explain. The chain combines TRBV19 with TRBJ1-4, with no clear D. Germline CDR1 is LNHDA and CDR2 is SQIVND (reference sequence). The CDR3 runs to 16 residues. The CDR3 DNA sequence: TGTGCCAGTAGTATCGTCCCAACAGAACCTAATGAAAAACTGCTTTTT. Translation: CASSIVPTEPNEKLLF.

This clonotype has at least ten counts. The V and J genes are TRBV6-2 or TRBV6-3 and TRBJ2-7, with TRBD2 identical over 12 bases. J lost 4 bases, V lost 7 bases, and 5 bases had no gene match. The CDR3 spans 14 residues. CDR1 MNHEY and CDR2 SVGEGT come from the germline V gene. CDR3 coding DNA: TGTGCCAGCAAGACTAGCGGGAGTTCTTACGAGCAGTACTTC. Translation: CASKTSGSSYEQYF.

A few counts support this clonotype. The genes are TRBV2 and TRBJ2-2, with a weak D call TRBD1 (5 bases). The CDR3 covers 14 residues. Trimming took 8 bases from V and 1 from J, leaving 11 bases between them. Germline V CDR1 and CDR2: SNHLY, FYNNEI. Here the CDR3 DNA reads TGTGCCAGCGAGGACATGTTGAACACCGGGGAGCTGTTTTTT. Encoded protein: CASEDMLNTGELFF.

This clonotype was counted between two and nine times. The chain links TRBV4-1 to TRBJ2-1, with 7 nucleotides matching TRBD1. With V trimmed by 4 bases and J by 9 bases, 6 bases remained unmatched. The V gene's germline CDR1 is MGHRA and CDR2 YSYEKL. The CDR3 covers 13 residues. In DNA, the CDR3 is TGCGCCAGCAGCCTGACAGGGTCTGGTGAGCAGTTCTTC. This translates into CASSLTGSGEQFF.

This clonotype was detected ten times or more. The rearrangement links TRBV3-1 to TRBJ1-2; tentative D call: TRBD1 (5 bases). This CDR3 has 13 amino acids. Germline values: CDR1 LGHDT, CDR2 YNNKEL (reference sequence). The germline V and J ends were trimmed by 0 bases and 7 bases, with 9 bases remaining between them. The CDR3: CASSQDWGSGYTF. As DNA, the CDR3 is TGTGCCAGCAGCCAAGATTGGGGGTCTGGCTACACCTTC. Variable domain in full (rest from reference TRBV3-1 and TRBJ1-2): DTAVSQTPKYLVTQMGNDKSIKCEQNLGHDTMYWYKQDSKKFLKIMFSYNNKELIINETVPNRFSPKSPDKAHLNLHINSLELGDSAVYFCASSQDWGSGYTFGSGTRLTVV.

The sample holds a few counts of this clonotype. The CDR3 coding sequence is TGTGCCAGCAGTTACTCTTATGCCGATACGCAGTATTTT. The encoded protein is CASSYSYADTQYF. The V gene is TRBV6-1, the J gene TRBJ2-3; no firm D call. The CDR3 sequence is 13 residues long. Per germline, CDR1 MNHNS and CDR2 SASEGT. Trimming took 5 bases from V and 6 from J, leaving 12 bases between them.

Comment on this clonotype: The germline gene is not matched at one end of the junction; a read error may be the cause. This rearrangement joins TRBV19 to TRBJ1-1; D not resolved. CDR1 LNHDA and CDR2 SQIVND come from the germline V gene (reference sequence). This CDR3 contains 16 residues. CDR3 in DNA: TGTGCCAGTAGTATAGTTTCTGTCAGCAGAGGCACTGACGCTTTCTTT. Protein sequence: CASSIVSVSRGTDAFF.

This clonotype was seen more than once but under ten times. The chain uses TRBV6-1 and TRBJ2-1; possibly TRBD2 for D (5 bases). This CDR3 contains 13 residues. Germline CDR1 and CDR2: MNHNS and SASEGT. Trimming pared 5 bases from V and 10 bases from J, leaving 15 bases between. CDR3 sequence: CASSPQSGGEQFF. As DNA, the CDR3 is TGTGCCAGCAGTCCCCAAAGTGGCGGGGAGCAGTTCTTC.

The chain uses TRBV19 and TRBJ2-1; 8 bases align to TRBD2. CDR3 length: 16 residues. Looked up from germline, CDR1 is LNHDA and CDR2 is SQIVND (reference sequence). V lost 3 bases, J lost 5 bases, and 9 bases stayed unmatched. The CDR3, as DNA: TGTGCCAGTAGTATCTTGTTGGCGGGGGGAAACAATGAGCAGTTCTTC. Protein product: CASSILLAGGNNEQFF.

The V and J genes are TRBV19 and TRBJ2-2; TRBD2 is a possible D gene (6 bases). The CDR3 totals 15 residues. V was clipped by 7 bases and J by 3 bases, with 15 bases between them. The germline V gene encodes CDR1 LNHDA and CDR2 SQIVND (reference sequence). The chain's CDR3 is CASTSEGRYTGELFF. Here the CDR3 DNA reads TGTGCCAGTACAAGCGAGGGGAGGTACACCGGGGAGCTGTTTTTT.

Ten or more counts support this clonotype. This chain connects TRBV11-2 to TRBJ2-3; tentative D call: TRBD2 (6 bases). The CDR3 spans 17 residues. Germline V gene lookup returns CDR1 SGHAT and CDR2 FQNNGV. Between the trimmed V and J ends, which lost 5 bases and 6 bases, there was a span of 24 bases. The CDR3 DNA reads TGTGCCAGCAGCCCTCGCGGGGACGATGAGGGCTGGGATACGCAGTATTTT. Translation: CASSPRGDDEGWDTQYF.

Ten or more counts support this clonotype. This chain joins TRBV7-8 and TRBJ1-1; D unclear. The CDR3 runs 13 residues. Germline assignment: CDR1 SGHVS and CDR2 FQNEAQ. Trimming cost V 3 bases and J 0 bases, with 5 bases left between them. CDR3 coding DNA: TGTGCCAGCAGCTTGGATATGAACACTGAAGCTTTCTTT. It codes for CASSLDMNTEAFF.

In this sample, this clonotype turned up many times. The chain uses TRBV30 and TRBJ2-3, with D possibly TRBD2 on 5 matching bases. Germline V lookup: CDR1 GTSNPN, CDR2 SVGIG (reference sequence). The CDR3 has 14 residues. Trimming left V 5 bases short and J 0 bases short, with 12 bases between. DNA for the CDR3: TGTGCCTGGGTCCCTAGCAGCAGCACAGATACGCAGTATTTT. Its translation: CAWVPSSSTDTQYF.

The chain carries TRBV7-9 and TRBJ2-1; TRBD1 matches 9 bases. Per germline, CDR1 SEHNR and CDR2 FQNEAQ (reference sequence). V dropped 4 bases and J dropped 6; count of bases not matched to a gene: 10. The CDR3 length is 16 residues. The CDR3 sequence is CASSSHRGPSGNEQFF. The CDR3 nucleotides are TGTGCCAGCAGCTCGCACAGGGGGCCCTCCGGCAATGAGCAGTTCTTC.

V gene TRBV6-1 combines with J gene TRBJ2-1; 11 bases fit TRBD2. Losses at the gene ends were 6 bases for V and 5 bases for J; bases not matched to a gene: 6. CDR3 length: 15 amino acids. Per germline, CDR1 MNHNS and CDR2 SASEGT. The CDR3 DNA reads as TGTGCCAGCAGACTAGCGGGAGCCGAGAACAATGAGCAGTTCTTC. Translation gives CASRLAGAENNEQFF.

A few counts support this clonotype. This sequence joins TRBV7-9 and TRBJ1-6; tentative D call: TRBD1 (5 bases). The CDR3 spans 16 residues. The V and J ends lost 6 bases and 1 base respectively, with 13 bases between them. Germline CDR1 reads SEHNR; CDR2 reads FQNEAQ (reference sequence). CDR3: CASSFSRASYNSPLHF. The CDR3 DNA sequence: TGTGCCAGCAGTTTTTCCAGGGCGTCCTATAATTCACCCCTCCACTTT.

This clonotype was detected ten times or more. V is TRBV7-2 and J is TRBJ1-6; weak D call: TRBD1 (5 bases). Germline CDR1 and CDR2: SGHTA and FQGNSA. Trimming stripped 5 bases from V and 8 bases from J, with 16 bases between. The CDR3 is 15 residues long. The CDR3 loop is CASSQRGYDYSPLHF. CDR3 bases: TGTGCCAGCAGCCAGAGGGGCTATGATTATTCACCCCTCCACTTT.

The rearrangement uses TRBV27 and TRBJ2-2, with D perhaps TRBD1 (6 bases). CDR3 length: 15 amino acids. The germline V gene has CDR1 MNHEY and CDR2 SMNVEV (reference sequence). V was trimmed by 5 bases and J by 4 bases, leaving 14 bases between them. Here the CDR3 DNA reads TGTGCCAGCAGTGCTAGGGACACCGCCACCGGGGAGCTGTTTTTT. Translation: CASSARDTATGELFF.

This clonotype was counted a few times. The chain combines TRBV4-3 with TRBJ1-3; no clear D gene. Germline V gene data show CDR1 as LGHNA and CDR2 as YSLEER. The germline V and J ends were trimmed by 1 base and 4 bases, with 5 bases remaining between them. CDR3 length: 13 amino acids. This CDR3 is CASSQVSGNTIYF. The CDR3 coding sequence is TGCGCCAGCAGCCAAGTGAGCGGAAACACCATATATTTT.

This chain links TRBV5-8 with TRBJ2-7; unclear D gene. Trimming removed 3 bases at V and 6 bases at J, with 4 bases between. CDR1 and CDR2 from the germline V gene are SGHTS and YDEGEE. This CDR3 comprises 10 residues. CDR3 sequence (DNA): TGTGCCAGCAGCTCGCCCGAGCAGTACTTC. It is translated as CASSSPEQYF.

This clonotype was seen at least ten times. The chain has TRBV7-2 and TRBJ1-1, with D unresolved. Trimming left V 1 base short and J 1 base short, with 7 bases between. This CDR3 comprises 14 residues. In germline, CDR1 is SGHTA, CDR2 FQGNSA. As DNA, the CDR3 is TGTGCCAGCAGCTTAGGATACAAGAACACTGAAGCTTTCTTT. Protein: CASSLGYKNTEAFF.

This clonotype was seen ten or more times. This rearrangement joins TRBV3-1 to TRBJ1-2, with 9 positions matching TRBD1. The germline V gene encodes CDR1 LGHDT and CDR2 YNNKEL (reference sequence). V lost 1 base, J lost 5 bases, and 14 bases stayed unmatched. The CDR3 consists of 18 residues. As DNA, the CDR3 is TGTGCCAGCAGCCAAGCGAGGGACAGGGCGCTCCTGGCTTATGGCTACACCTTC. It is translated as CASSQARDRALLAYGYTF.

On this clonotype: A much larger clonotype is one base distant, so this may be a read error. The V call is TRBV5-5, the J call TRBJ2-3; D is unclear. V was pared by 0 bases and J by 6 bases, with 11 bases between. CDR3 size: 14 residues. Germline CDR1 reads SGHKS; CDR2 reads YYEKEE (reference sequence). The CDR3: CASSLGGGHDTQYF. CDR3 sequence (DNA): TGTGCCAGCAGCTTGGGGGGTGGGCACGATACGCAGTATTTT.

This clonotype came up a few times. The chain links TRBV15 to TRBJ2-1, with no clear D. V shed 3 bases and J shed 4 bases, with 16 bases lying between them. CDR3 length: 16 residues. CDR1 is LNHNV, CDR2 YYDKDF, per germline (reference sequence). The CDR3 spells CATSSEKWGTYNEQFF. The CDR3 DNA reads TGTGCCACCAGCAGTGAAAAGTGGGGAACGTACAATGAGCAGTTCTTC.

This chain joins TRBV28 and TRBJ1-2; 7 bases agree with TRBD1. The CDR3 spans 12 residues. J was trimmed by 8 bases and V by 4 bases; bases with no gene match: 4. Looked up from germline, CDR1 is MDHEN and CDR2 is SYDVKM. The CDR3 protein is CASSSTGEGYTF. CDR3 coding DNA: TGTGCCAGCAGTTCCACAGGGGAAGGCTACACCTTC.

This clonotype was counted ten times or more. This chain's CDR3 is CASSLSGATYEQYF. The CDR3 DNA is TGTGCCAGCAGCTTAAGCGGGGCGACCTACGAGCAGTACTTC. This rearrangement joins TRBV7-6 to TRBJ2-7; 7 bases fit TRBD2. Germline trimming cut 2 bases from V and 2 bases from J; bases unmatched to any gene: 3. From germline, CDR1 is SGHVS and CDR2 FNYEAQ. This CDR3 is built from 14 residues.

The genes are TRBV6-6 and TRBJ1-1; D is unclear. The CDR3 is 13 residues long. The V and J ends lost 0 bases and 2 bases respectively, with 4 bases between them. The germline gives CDR1 MNHNY, CDR2 SVGAGI (reference sequence). The CDR3 loop is CASSYSQNTEAFF. CDR3 in DNA: TGTGCCAGCAGTTACTCTCAAAACACTGAAGCTTTCTTT.

There are a few counts of this clonotype. V gene TRBV7-3 combines with J gene TRBJ2-3; D remains unclear. Germline-derived CDR1 and CDR2 are SGHTA and FQGTGA. V was clipped by 2 bases and J by 2 bases, with 8 bases between them. This CDR3 comprises 14 residues. CDR3 coding DNA: TGTGCCAGCAGCTTATCGTACAACACAGATACGCAGTATTTT. It encodes CASSLSYNTDTQYF.

This clonotype was found a few times. The rearrangement uses TRBV7-8 and TRBJ2-3, with D possibly matching TRBD2 (6 bases). Germline V gene sequence: CDR1 SGHVS, CDR2 FQNEAQ. V shed 4 bases and J shed 9 bases, with 14 bases lying between them. The CDR3 runs to 13 residues. The CDR3 nucleotides read TGTGCCAGCAGCTCGGGGTGGGGGGTCACGCAGTATTTT. Amino acids: CASSSGWGVTQYF.